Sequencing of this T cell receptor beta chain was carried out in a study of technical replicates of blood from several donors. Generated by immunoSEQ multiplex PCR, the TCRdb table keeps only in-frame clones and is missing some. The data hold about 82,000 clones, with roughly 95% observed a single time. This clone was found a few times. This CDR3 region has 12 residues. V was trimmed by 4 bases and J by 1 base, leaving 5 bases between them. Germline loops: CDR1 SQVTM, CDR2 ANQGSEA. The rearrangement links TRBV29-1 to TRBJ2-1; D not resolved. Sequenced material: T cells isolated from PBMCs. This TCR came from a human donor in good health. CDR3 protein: CSVAGSYNEQFF. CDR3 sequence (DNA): TGCAGCGTTGCCGGGTCCTACAATGAGCAGTTCTTC.